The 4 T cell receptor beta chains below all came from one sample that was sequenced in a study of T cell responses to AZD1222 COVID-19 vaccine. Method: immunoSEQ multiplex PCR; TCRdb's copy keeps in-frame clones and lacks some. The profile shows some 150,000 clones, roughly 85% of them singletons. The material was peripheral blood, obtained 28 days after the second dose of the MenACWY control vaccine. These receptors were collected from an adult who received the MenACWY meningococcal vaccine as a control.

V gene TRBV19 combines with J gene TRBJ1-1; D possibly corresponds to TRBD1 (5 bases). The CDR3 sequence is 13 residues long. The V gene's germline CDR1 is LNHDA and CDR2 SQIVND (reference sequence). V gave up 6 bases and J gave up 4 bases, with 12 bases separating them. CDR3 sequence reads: CASRAQGGTEAFF. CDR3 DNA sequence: TGTGCCAGTAGAGCCCAGGGAGGCACTGAAGCTTTCTTT.

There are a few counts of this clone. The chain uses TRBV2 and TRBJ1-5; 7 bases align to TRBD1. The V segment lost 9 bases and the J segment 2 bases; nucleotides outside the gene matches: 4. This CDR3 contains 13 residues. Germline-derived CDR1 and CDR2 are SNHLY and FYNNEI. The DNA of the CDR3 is TGTGCCAGTGGGGGACAGCGCAATCAGCCCCAGCATTTT. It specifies CASGGQRNQPQHF.

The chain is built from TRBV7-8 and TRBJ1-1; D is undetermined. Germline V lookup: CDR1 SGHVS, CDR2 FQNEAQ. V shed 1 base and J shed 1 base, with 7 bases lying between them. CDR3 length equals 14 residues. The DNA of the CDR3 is TGTGCCAGCAGCTTAGGAATGTCGAACACTGAAGCTTTCTTT. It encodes CASSLGMSNTEAFF.

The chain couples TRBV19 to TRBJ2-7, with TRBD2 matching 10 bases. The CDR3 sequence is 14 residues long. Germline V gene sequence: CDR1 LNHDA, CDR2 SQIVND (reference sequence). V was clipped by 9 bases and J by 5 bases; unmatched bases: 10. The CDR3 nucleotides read TGTGCCAGCGGAAGGAGCGGGAGGGCCCACGAGCAGTACTTC. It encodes CASGRSGRAHEQYF.